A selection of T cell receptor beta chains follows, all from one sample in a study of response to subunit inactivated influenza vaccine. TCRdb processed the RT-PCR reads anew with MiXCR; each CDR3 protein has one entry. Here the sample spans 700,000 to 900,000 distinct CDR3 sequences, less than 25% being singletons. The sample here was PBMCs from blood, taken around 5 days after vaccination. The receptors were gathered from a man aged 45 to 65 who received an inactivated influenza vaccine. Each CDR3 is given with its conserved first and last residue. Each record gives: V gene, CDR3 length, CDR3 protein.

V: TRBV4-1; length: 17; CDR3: CASSTSRGTSGNNEQFF
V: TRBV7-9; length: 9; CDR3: CASSSPWYF
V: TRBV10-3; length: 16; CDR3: CAISEGLTSGTDTQYF
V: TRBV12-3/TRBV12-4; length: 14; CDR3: CASSFHQGAHEQYF
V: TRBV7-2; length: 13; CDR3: CASSPWGVNEQFF
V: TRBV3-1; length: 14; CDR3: CAISHVLTSYEQYF
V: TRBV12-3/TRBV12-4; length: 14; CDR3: CASSTLPWVDTQYF
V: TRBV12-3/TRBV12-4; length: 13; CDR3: CASSLREGFGYTF
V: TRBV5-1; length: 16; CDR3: CASSWTGRGLNTEAFF
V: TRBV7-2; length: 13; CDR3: CASSFGMNYGYTF
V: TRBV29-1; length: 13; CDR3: CSVGGPASYEQYF
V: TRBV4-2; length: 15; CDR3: CASSQDRGQGEKLFF
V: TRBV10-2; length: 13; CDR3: CASGDREGYGYTF
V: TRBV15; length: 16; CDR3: CATSRDLGQHFYEQYF
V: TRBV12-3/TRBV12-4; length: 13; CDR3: CASSLDGFYGYTF
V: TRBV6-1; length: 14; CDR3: CASRAPGGTDTQYF
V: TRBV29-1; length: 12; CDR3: CSVVVASGEQYF
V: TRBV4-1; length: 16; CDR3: CASSQDLRGLVEKLFF
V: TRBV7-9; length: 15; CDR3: CASSPWTSPQETQYF
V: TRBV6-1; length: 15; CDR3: CASSIQGTGGYEQFF
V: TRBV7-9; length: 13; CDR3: CASSLGELSEQFF
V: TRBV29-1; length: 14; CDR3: CSVETTRRDGGYTF